These T cell receptor beta chains were read from a single sample in a study of human T cells and chemical hapten exposure. TCRdb itself ran the RACE reads through MiXCR, one entry per CDR3 protein. Among around 82,000 distinct CDR3 sequences listed, about 6.6% were seen once. The source material was whole blood, sampled in connection with sensitization to the hapten diphenylcyclopropenone (DPC). These receptors were obtained from a woman aged 25 to 39 with alopecia areata. Some clones in this sample may be carry-over from other donors' samples. CDR3s include the opening cysteine and the closing phenylalanine or tryptophan. The D gene is left open where the match is weak. Clone size is stated in some rows and not others, as once, few, many or a class when expanded.

V gene	D gene	J gene	clone size	CDR3 DNA	CDR3 protein
TRBV6-5	TRBD1	TRBJ1-2	-	TGTGCCAGCAGTTACTCGTTGGGACAGGGTTCCCATAACTATGGCTACACCTTC	CASSYSLGQGSHNYGYTF
TRBV15	-	TRBJ2-3	few	TGTGCCACCAGTCGGGGCGGCGGGATCACAGATACGCAGTATTTT	CATSRGGGITDTQYF
TRBV30	-	TRBJ2-3	many	TGTGCCTGGATTGGGGTCACAGATACGCAGTATTTT	CAWIGVTDTQYF
TRBV6-1	-	TRBJ2-3	few	TGTGCCAGCTTGCTAGCAGGCACAGATACGCAGTATTTT	CASLLAGTDTQYF
TRBV29-1	-	TRBJ2-7	-	TGCAGCGTTGTATCGGGCCTCACGGGAGTGCAGTACTTC	CSVVSGLTGVQYF
TRBV21-1	-	TRBJ1-3	many	TGTGCCAGCGGGGACAGACTAAGCTCTGGAAACACCATATATTTT	CASGDRLSSGNTIYF
TRBV6-6	-	TRBJ2-3	-	TGTGCCAGCAGTTACGTGACCGAAGCAGATACGCAGTATTTT	CASSYVTEADTQYF
TRBV7-6	-	TRBJ2-3	many	TGTGCCAGCAGCTTAGGCAAACTCGGGCCAGATACGCAGTATTTT	CASSLGKLGPDTQYF
TRBV12-3/TRBV12-4	-	TRBJ1-5	few	TGTGCCAGCAGTTTAGAGGGTCTGCTAGGGGAGCCCCAGCATTTT	CASSLEGLLGEPQHF
TRBV5-1	-	TRBJ1-4	-	TGCGCCAGCAGCTTGGCCTGGAATGAAAAACTGTTTTTT	CASSLAWNEKLFF
TRBV5-5	TRBD1	TRBJ1-1	many	TGTGCCAGCAGCTTGGCCCCCGGACAGGGGGTGAACACTGAAGCTTTCTTT	CASSLAPGQGVNTEAFF
TRBV5-1	-	TRBJ1-5	-	TGCGCCAGCAGCTTGTCTGGCACTAGCAATCAGCCCCAGCATTTT	CASSLSGTSNQPQHF
TRBV6-1	-	TRBJ2-3	many	TGTGCCAGCAGTTTCGCGACGGCTTTCGGGCAGTATTTT	CASSFATAFGQYF
TRBV9	-	TRBJ1-2	many	TGTGCCAGCAGCGTATCTACGGCTCCTGCTCCCGGCGGCTACACCTTC	CASSVSTAPAPGGYTF